One sample yielded the 22 T cell receptor beta chains listed below, sequenced in a study of blood T cell repertoires in COVID-19. Clones were sequenced by immunoSEQ multiplex PCR, and TCRdb holds only the in-frame ones, with some missing. Here the sample spans more than 200,000 clones, nearly 90% being singletons. Sequencing was carried out using peripheral blood. The origin of the receptors is a man aged 18 to 30 with active or convalescent COVID-19.

This chain connects TRBV5-1 to TRBJ2-7; 12 bases are shared with TRBD2. The germline gives CDR1 SGHRS, CDR2 YFSETQ. The ends lost 4 bases at V and 3 bases at J; junction bases unmatched: 5. The CDR3 sequence is 15 residues long. CDR3: CASSRLAGEGYEQYF. As DNA, the CDR3 is TGCGCCAGCAGCAGACTAGCGGGAGAAGGCTACGAGCAGTACTTC.

The chain employs TRBV5-1 and TRBJ2-7, with D perhaps matching TRBD2 (6 bases). Germline V CDR1 and CDR2: SGHRS, YFSETQ. V was cut by 5 bases and J by 5 bases, with 23 bases left in between. This CDR3 is 16 amino acids long. For the CDR3, the DNA is TGCGCCAGCAGTCTGGGACTTTTAAAGGGGAGCGACGAGCAGTACTTC. This gives the protein CASSLGLLKGSDEQYF.

The V and J genes are TRBV10-3 and TRBJ2-1; 7 bases are a match to TRBD2. Trimming at V came to 0 bases and at J to 7 bases, leaving 9 bases not matched to a gene. The CDR3 spans 16 residues. The germline V gene encodes CDR1 ENHRY and CDR2 SYGVKD. The CDR3 sequence: CAISESMGGSVNEQFF. The CDR3 nucleotides read TGTGCCATCAGTGAGTCGATGGGCGGGAGTGTTAATGAGCAGTTCTTC.

The chain uses TRBV12-5 and TRBJ1-5; 7 positions agree with TRBD1. V lost 5 bases and J lost 5; bases outside the gene matches: 27. Germline V gene lookup returns CDR1 LGHNT and CDR2 FRNRAP. This CDR3 spans 21 amino acids. This CDR3 is CASGTSGKGPATQGWDQPQHF. The CDR3 DNA reads TGTGCTAGTGGTACATCAGGCAAGGGCCCCGCGACACAGGGGTGGGATCAGCCCCAGCATTTT.

This chain joins TRBV30 and TRBJ2-1, with D unresolved. Per germline, CDR1 GTSNPN and CDR2 SVGIG (reference sequence). Trimming shortened V by 5 bases and J by 0 bases, and 17 bases separated the two germline ends. The CDR3 spans 16 residues. Here the CDR3 DNA reads TGTGCCTGGGGGCGCCGACTGGTCCCCTCCTACAATGAGCAGTTCTTC. This sequence encodes CAWGRRLVPSYNEQFF.

The gene calls are TRBV28 and TRBJ1-3, with TRBD1 matching 10 bases. CDR1 and CDR2 from the germline V gene are MDHEN and SYDVKM. With 5 bases clipped from V and 9 bases from J, the junction kept 10 bases outside the gene matches. This CDR3 contains 15 residues. Here the CDR3 reads CASSPGTGVYRTIYF. The CDR3 DNA reads TGTGCCAGCAGTCCCGGGACAGGGGTTTATCGCACCATATATTTT.

The CDR3 reads CASRPGRDRRYNEQFF. CDR3 coding DNA: TGTGCCAGCAGGCCCGGGAGGGACCGAAGATACAATGAGCAGTTCTTC. The chain joins TRBV7-2 to TRBJ2-1; 8 positions match TRBD2. Trimming removed 6 bases from V and 4 bases from J; junction bases left unmatched: 11. Germline values: CDR1 SGHTA, CDR2 FQGNSA. The CDR3 covers 16 residues.

The chain is built from TRBV12-3 or TRBV12-4 and TRBJ2-1; D not resolved. V shed 6 bases and J shed 5 bases, with 11 bases lying between them. The CDR3 is made up of 13 amino acids. The CDR3 bases are TGTGCCAGCAGCCTAGTGATCCACAATGAGCAGTTCTTC. This gives the protein CASSLVIHNEQFF.

The chain employs TRBV28 and TRBJ1-4; D is perhaps TRBD1 (6 bases). The CDR3 is made up of 14 amino acids. Germline V CDR1 and CDR2: MDHEN, SYDVKM. Deletions cut 8 bases from V and 8 bases from J, with 18 bases between. The CDR3 bases are TGTGCCAGCCGCACTCCAGGGGTAGTAGAAAAACTGTTTTTT. It is translated as CASRTPGVVEKLFF.

The gene calls are TRBV7-2 and TRBJ1-2, with 8 bases that match TRBD1. The germline gives CDR1 SGHTA, CDR2 FQGNSA. The CDR3 loop spans 16 amino acids. V shed 4 bases and J 0 bases; nucleotides not matched to a gene: 7. CDR3 amino acids: CASSWDRSITNYGYTF. CDR3 nucleotides: TGTGCCAGCAGCTGGGACAGGTCCATTACTAACTATGGCTACACCTTC.

This clone was seen once. V gene TRBV9 combines with J gene TRBJ2-1, with a tentative D call TRBD1 (7 bases). CDR1 is SGDLS, CDR2 YYNGEE, per germline. CDR3 length: 16 amino acids. V lost 4 bases and J lost 3, with 17 bases in between. The CDR3 loop reads CASSSDREVGYNEQFF. In nucleotides, the CDR3 is TGTGCCAGCAGCTCTGACAGGGAGGTAGGCTACAATGAGCAGTTCTTC.

The chain recombines TRBV9 with TRBJ2-5; maybe TRBD2 (6 bases). CDR1 and CDR2 (germline): SGDLS, YYNGEE. The CDR3 is 15 residues long. The V end was cut by 4 bases, the J end by 3 bases, with 16 bases between. CDR3 residues: CASSPRDFSEETQYF. CDR3 bases: TGTGCCAGCAGCCCCCGGGACTTCAGCGAAGAGACCCAGTACTTC.

CDR3 protein: CATSRGGQGGSYEQYF. In DNA form, the CDR3 reads TGTGCCACCAGCAGAGGAGGACAGGGGGGCTCCTACGAGCAGTACTTC. V and J are TRBV15 and TRBJ2-7, with 10 positions matching TRBD1. The V and J ends lost 1 base and 0 bases, in that order; junction bases with no gene match: 3. CDR1 and CDR2 (germline): LNHNV, YYDKDF (reference sequence). The CDR3 length is 16 residues.

The V and J genes are TRBV6-2 or TRBV6-3 and TRBJ1-1; D perhaps matches TRBD1 (6 bases). The CDR3 sequence is 15 residues long. Germline CDR1 MNHEY, CDR2 SVGEGT. V was cut by 0 bases and J by 8 bases, with 16 bases left in between. DNA of the CDR3: TGTGCCAGCAGTTACTCGAGCGGGGGGCCATCCGAAGCTTTCTTT. Translating gives CASSYSSGGPSEAFF.

The chain employs TRBV9 and TRBJ2-7, with D unclear. CDR1 is SGDLS and CDR2 is YYNGEE in the germline V gene. V was trimmed by 3 bases and J by 2 bases, leaving 9 bases between them. CDR3 length: 13 residues. CDR3 amino acids: CASSADTAYEQYF. CDR3 DNA sequence: TGTGCCAGCAGCGCAGATACAGCCTACGAGCAGTACTTC. The whole variable domain, filled in from reference TRBV9 and TRBJ2-7, reads DSGVTQTPKHLITATGQRVTLRCSPRSGDLSVYWYQQSLDQGLQFLIQYYNGEERAKGNILERFSAQQFPDLHSELNLSSLELGDSALYFCASSADTAYEQYFGPGTRLTVT.

V is TRBV5-6 and J is TRBJ2-5, with TRBD1 matching 8 bases. The V segment lost 4 bases and the J segment 7 bases; nucleotides outside the gene matches: 12. The germline V gene has CDR1 SGHDT and CDR2 YYEEEE. The CDR3 spans 15 residues. DNA for the CDR3: TGTGCCAGCAGCGTTCCGGGACAGGAGCCTGGGACCCAGTACTTC. Its protein is CASSVPGQEPGTQYF.

The table lists this clone with many counts. This sequence joins TRBV5-1 and TRBJ1-4; TRBD1 matches at 8 bases. There are 17 residues in the CDR3. Per germline, CDR1 SGHRS and CDR2 YFSETQ. Unmatched junction bases numbered 13, after V lost 4 bases and J lost 5 bases. CDR3 region: CASSPIGRQGKNEKLFF. The CDR3 DNA follows: TGCGCCAGCAGCCCGATCGGCCGACAGGGGAAAAATGAAAAACTGTTTTTT.

J is TRBJ2-3 and V is TRBV24-1; tentative D call: TRBD1 (6 bases). This CDR3 region has 13 residues. The V end was cut by 9 bases, the J end by 0 bases, with 9 bases between. Germline V gives CDR1 KGHDR, CDR2 SFDVKD. The CDR3 bases are TGTGCCACCGCAGGGGTAAGCACAGATACGCAGTATTTT. Amino acids: CATAGVSTDTQYF.

The chain is built from TRBV27 and TRBJ1-1; D may be TRBD1 (5 bases). V was pared by 2 bases and J by 6 bases, with 16 bases between. This CDR3 has 15 residues. The V gene's germline CDR1 is MNHEY and CDR2 SMNVEV (reference sequence). This CDR3 is CASSLEGEVVSEAFF. The CDR3 nucleotides read TGTGCCAGCAGTTTAGAAGGGGAAGTCGTATCTGAAGCTTTCTTT.

The chain joins TRBV11-3 to TRBJ2-7; D unresolved. CDR1 is SGHNT, CDR2 YENEEA, per germline. The V end was cut by 3 bases, the J end by 6 bases, with 15 bases between. The CDR3 covers 14 residues. The CDR3 DNA reads as TGTGCCAGCAGCTTTAGGTCCTACAGATGCGAGCAGTACTTC. It is translated as CASSFRSYRCEQYF.

This clone was recorded a few times. The genes are TRBV5-6 and TRBJ1-2; no reliable D call. The CDR3 loop spans 13 amino acids. Trimming stripped 2 bases from V and 11 bases from J, with 16 bases between. From germline, CDR1 is SGHDT and CDR2 YYEEEE. The CDR3 nucleotides read TGTGCCAGCAGCTTCTCAAAACGAGGAGGTTACACCTTC. Residues: CASSFSKRGGYTF.

The chain is built from TRBV15 and TRBJ1-1; possible D gene TRBD1, 5 bases. The V gene lost 3 bases and the J gene lost 5 bases, with 13 bases spanning the gap. CDR3 size: 14 residues. Germline CDR1 is LNHNV and CDR2 is YYDKDF (reference sequence). The CDR3 loop is CATSRVGGRTEAFF. CDR3 nucleotides: TGTGCCACCAGCAGGGTGGGGGGTAGGACTGAAGCTTTCTTT. Based on the CDR3 plus reference TRBV15 and TRBJ1-1, the full variable domain is DAMVIQNPRYQVTQFGKPVTLSCSQTLNHNVMYWYQQKSSQAPKLLFHYYDKDFNNEADTPDNFQSRRPNTSFCFLDIRSPGLGDTAMYLCATSRVGGRTEAFFGQGTRLTVV.